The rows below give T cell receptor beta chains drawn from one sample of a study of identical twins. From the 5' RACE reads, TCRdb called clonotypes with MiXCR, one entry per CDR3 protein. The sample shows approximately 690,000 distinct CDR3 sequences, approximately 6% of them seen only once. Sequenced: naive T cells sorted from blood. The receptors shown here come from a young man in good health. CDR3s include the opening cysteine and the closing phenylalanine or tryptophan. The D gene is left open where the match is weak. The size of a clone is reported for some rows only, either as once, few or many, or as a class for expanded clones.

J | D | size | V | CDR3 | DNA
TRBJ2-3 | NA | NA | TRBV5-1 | CASSGIGNPSTDTQYF | TGCGCCAGCAGCGGTATCGGGAATCCTAGCACAGATACGCAGTATTTT
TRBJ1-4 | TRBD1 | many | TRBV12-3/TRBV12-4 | CASSQKTGGEKLFF | TGTGCCAGCAGCCAGAAGACAGGGGGTGAAAAACTGTTTTTT
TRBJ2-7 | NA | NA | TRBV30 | CAWSRKGSYEQYF | TGTGCCTGGAGCAGAAAGGGATCCTACGAGCAGTACTTC
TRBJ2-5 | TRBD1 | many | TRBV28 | CASSRDRQETQYF | TGTGCCAGCAGCCGGGACAGACAAGAGACCCAGTACTTC
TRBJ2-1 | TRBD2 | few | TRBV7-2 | CASSLARLAGTNEQFF | TGTGCCAGCAGCTTAGCGCGGCTAGCGGGGACCAATGAGCAGTTCTTC
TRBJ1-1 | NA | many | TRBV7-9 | CASSLTQVNTEAFF | TGTGCCAGCAGCTTAACCCAAGTTAACACTGAAGCTTTCTTT
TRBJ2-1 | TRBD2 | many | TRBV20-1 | CSARREGGPYNEQFF | TGCAGTGCAAGAAGGGAGGGAGGACCCTACAATGAGCAGTTCTTC
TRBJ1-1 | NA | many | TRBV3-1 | CASSQAGLNTEAFF | TGTGCCAGCAGCCAAGCCGGCCTGAACACTGAAGCTTTCTTT
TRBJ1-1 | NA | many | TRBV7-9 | CASSAGTNTEAFF | TGTGCCAGCAGCGCAGGGACTAACACTGAAGCTTTCTTT
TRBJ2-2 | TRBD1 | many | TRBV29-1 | CSVEGYRGGGELFF | TGCAGCGTTGAAGGATACAGGGGTGGCGGGGAGCTGTTTTTT
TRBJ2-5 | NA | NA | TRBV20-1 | CSARLEVETQYF | TGCAGTGCTAGATTAGAGGTGGAGACCCAGTACTTC
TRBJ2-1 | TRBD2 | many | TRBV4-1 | CASSQQGLDNEQFF | TGCGCCAGCAGCCAACAGGGACTAGACAATGAGCAGTTCTTC
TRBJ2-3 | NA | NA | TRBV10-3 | CAISEGYSRNTDTQYF | TGTGCCATCAGTGAAGGGTACAGCCGAAACACAGATACGCAGTATTTT
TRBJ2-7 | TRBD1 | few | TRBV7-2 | CASSLAMETGTAFYEQYF | TGTGCCAGCAGCTTAGCAATGGAAACCGGGACAGCATTCTACGAGCAGTACTTC